These 14 T cell receptor beta chains were sequenced from one sample in a study of blood T cells in healthy people across ages. Alongside a J-beta primer mix, a sample-barcoded 5' primer served in a second PCR lasting about 6 to 11 cycles. MiXCR, run by TCRdb on the 5' RACE reads, gives a single entry per CDR3 protein. The sample consists of around 520,000 distinct CDR3 sequences, about 25% of them appearing once. The sample was also linked to a second study, of T cells of mothers and their children.

The specimen sequenced was blood. Every receptor here comes from a boy aged 2 to 10 in good health.

The chain carries TRBV15 and TRBJ2-5; 8 bases map to TRBD1. Germline V gene sequence: CDR1 LNHNV, CDR2 YYDKDF (reference sequence). V dropped 5 bases and J dropped 5; count of bases not matched to a gene: 10. The CDR3 is made up of 15 amino acids. The CDR3 nucleotides are TGTGCCACCAGCTCCCTGGACAGGGCCCGGGAGACCCAGTACTTC. Its translation is CATSSLDRARETQYF.

For the CDR3, the DNA is TGTGCCAGCAGTTACAGAGGGCAGGGGGAGACCCAGTACTTC. It translates to CASSYRGQGETQYF. The chain uses TRBV6-5 and TRBJ2-5; D is possibly TRBD1 (6 bases). Trimming took off 2 bases at V and 5 bases at J, with 12 bases between the two ends. Looked up from germline, CDR1 is MNHEY and CDR2 is SVGAGI. The CDR3 runs to 14 residues.

The J gene is TRBJ1-6, the V gene TRBV2, with D unclear. The ends were cut back, 8 bases at V and 7 bases at J, with 15 bases in the middle. Germline CDR1 is SNHLY and CDR2 is FYNNEI. CDR3 length: 14 amino acids. The CDR3 nucleotides read TGTGCCAGCCGTCCGGGTCCGAGGAATTCACCCCTCCACTTT. Translating gives CASRPGPRNSPLHF.

This chain uses TRBV12-3 or TRBV12-4 with TRBJ2-3; D might be TRBD2 (5 bases). CDR3 length equals 16 residues. The V end was cut by 6 bases, the J end by 0 bases, with 16 bases between. CDR3 residues: CASSLDEGVSTDTQYF. For the CDR3, the DNA is TGTGCCAGCAGCCTGGATGAGGGAGTGAGCACAGATACGCAGTATTTT.

The rearrangement links TRBV3-1 to TRBJ1-4; D remains unclear. The CDR3 is 14 amino acids. Germline lookup yields CDR1 LGHDT and CDR2 YNNKEL (reference sequence). Trimming stripped 2 bases from V and 2 bases from J, with 6 bases between. The CDR3 DNA reads as TGTGCCAGCAGCCAATCATCGACTAATGAAAAACTGTTTTTT. Translating gives CASSQSSTNEKLFF.

V usage is TRBV9 and J usage is TRBJ2-3; 7 positions agree with TRBD1. Germline loops: CDR1 SGDLS, CDR2 YYNGEE. With 0 bases clipped from V and 4 bases from J, the junction kept 14 bases outside the gene matches. The CDR3 length is 18 residues. The CDR3 loop reads CASSVAPVSGGTADTQYF. The CDR3 DNA is TGTGCCAGCAGCGTAGCCCCCGTGTCAGGGGGAACAGCAGATACGCAGTATTTT.

In its sample, this clonotype was seen a few times. This chain links TRBV5-1 with TRBJ2-7; D is unresolved. V was shortened by 7 bases and J by 5 bases, with 10 bases between the two germline ends. The germline V gene has CDR1 SGHRS and CDR2 YFSETQ. The CDR3 covers 11 residues. The CDR3 sequence: CASRTADEQYF. The CDR3 coding sequence is TGCGCCAGCCGGACGGCTGACGAGCAGTACTTC. Looking up the rest from reference TRBV5-1 and TRBJ2-7 gives the full variable domain: KAGVTQTPRYLIKTRGQQVTLSCSPISGHRSVSWYQQTPGQGLQFLFEYFSETQRNKGNFPGRFSGRQFSNSRSEMNVSTLELGDSALYLCASRTADEQYFGPGTRLTVT.

This chain uses TRBV18 with TRBJ1-2; 8 bases agree with TRBD1. With V trimmed by 4 bases and J by 7 bases, 8 bases remained unmatched. Germline V gene data show CDR1 as KGHSH and CDR2 as LQKENI. The CDR3 is made up of 14 amino acids. The CDR3 DNA is TGTGCCAGCTCACGCTTAACAGGGGGTCCTGGCTACACCTTC. As protein: CASSRLTGGPGYTF. The complete variable domain, with remaining parts taken from reference TRBV18 and TRBJ1-2, reads NAGVMQNPRHLVRRRGQEARLRCSPMKGHSHVYWYRQLPEEGLKFMVYLQKENIIDESGMPKERFSAEFPKEGPSILRIQQVVRGDSAAYFCASSRLTGGPGYTFGSGTRLTVV.

The table lists this clonotype with a few counts. The chain joins TRBV14 to TRBJ1-1; D unresolved. The CDR3 runs 19 residues. Germline lookup yields CDR1 SGHDN and CDR2 FVKESK. Trimming took off 0 bases at V and 0 bases at J, with 20 bases between the two ends. The CDR3 DNA sequence: TGTGCCAGCAGCCAAGATTGGGCAGGAGCTATACTCATGAACACTGAAGCTTTCTTT. It translates to CASSQDWAGAILMNTEAFF. The variable domain in full, with the rest retrieved from reference TRBV14 and TRBJ1-1, is EAGVTQFPSHSVIEKGQTVTLRCDPISGHDNLYWYRRVMGKEIKFLLHFVKESKQDESGMPNNRFLAERTGGTYSTLKVQPAELEDSGVYFCASSQDWAGAILMNTEAFFGQGTRLTVV.

This clonotype was detected only a few times. This chain joins TRBV7-9 and TRBJ2-1; no reliable D call. The CDR3 covers 13 residues. The germline V and J ends were trimmed by 5 bases and 5 bases, with 10 bases remaining between them. The germline V gene has CDR1 SEHNR and CDR2 FQNEAQ (reference sequence). The CDR3 coding sequence is TGTGCCAGCAGCACAAACTATCACAATGAGCAGTTCTTC. Its protein is CASSTNYHNEQFF.

This sequence joins TRBV7-9 and TRBJ2-7; D possibly corresponds to TRBD2 (5 bases). Looked up from germline, CDR1 is SEHNR and CDR2 is FQNEAQ (reference sequence). V dropped 4 bases and J dropped 0 bases, with 16 bases sitting between them. This CDR3 contains 16 residues. The CDR3 region is CASSSWGDSSSYEQYF. The CDR3 coding sequence is TGTGCCAGCAGCTCATGGGGAGATTCCAGCTCCTACGAGCAGTACTTC.

This clonotype came up a few times. The J gene is TRBJ2-5, the V gene TRBV21-1; the table's TRBD2 call for D was not verified on the DNA. The assigned J gene may be wrong: the sequence end matches TRBJ2-7 better. TRBV21-1 is given as a pseudogene. This CDR3 is 15 amino acids long. The CDR3 protein is CASSKREPSSYEQYF. In DNA, the CDR3 is TGTGCCAGCAGCAAACGGGAGCCCTCCTCCTACGAGCAGTACTTC.

This clonotype was recorded a few times. The chain has TRBV7-6 and TRBJ1-4, with D unclear. V dropped 3 bases and J dropped 6 bases, with 14 bases sitting between them. From germline, CDR1 is SGHVS and CDR2 FNYEAQ. CDR3 length: 15 amino acids. This chain's CDR3 is CASSFGRTTYEKLFF. Here the CDR3 DNA reads TGTGCCAGCAGCTTTGGTAGGACCACTTATGAAAAACTGTTTTTT.

This clonotype was recorded a few times. The genes are TRBV29-1 and TRBJ2-6; no firm D call. V lost 4 bases, J lost 2 bases, and 3 bases lay in between. Germline assignment: CDR1 SQVTM and CDR2 ANQGSEA. This CDR3 contains 12 residues. The CDR3 sequence: CSVAPGANVLTF. CDR3 bases: TGCAGCGTTGCCCCTGGGGCCAACGTCCTGACTTTC. The complete variable domain, with remaining parts taken from reference TRBV29-1 and TRBJ2-6, reads SAVISQKPSRDICQRGTSLTIQCQVDSQVTMMFWYRQQPGQSLTLIATANQGSEATYESGFVIDKFPISRPNLTFSTLTVSNMSPEDSSIYLCSVAPGANVLTFGAGSRLTVL.